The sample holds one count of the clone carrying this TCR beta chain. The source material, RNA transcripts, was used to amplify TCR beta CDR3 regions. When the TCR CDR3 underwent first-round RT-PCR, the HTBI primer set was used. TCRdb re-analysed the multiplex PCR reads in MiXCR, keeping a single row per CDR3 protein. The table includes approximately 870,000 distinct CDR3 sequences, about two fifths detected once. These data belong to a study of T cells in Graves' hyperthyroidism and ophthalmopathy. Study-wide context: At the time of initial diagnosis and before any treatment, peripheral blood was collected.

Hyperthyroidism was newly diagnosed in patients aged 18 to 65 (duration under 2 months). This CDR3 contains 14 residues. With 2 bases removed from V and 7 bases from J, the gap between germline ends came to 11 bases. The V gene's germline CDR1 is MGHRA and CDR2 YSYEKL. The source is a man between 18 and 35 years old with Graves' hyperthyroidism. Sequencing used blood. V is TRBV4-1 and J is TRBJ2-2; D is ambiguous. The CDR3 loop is CASSQLKVVGELFF. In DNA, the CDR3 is TGCGCCAGCAGCCAATTAAAGGTAGTCGGGGAGCTGTTTTTT.